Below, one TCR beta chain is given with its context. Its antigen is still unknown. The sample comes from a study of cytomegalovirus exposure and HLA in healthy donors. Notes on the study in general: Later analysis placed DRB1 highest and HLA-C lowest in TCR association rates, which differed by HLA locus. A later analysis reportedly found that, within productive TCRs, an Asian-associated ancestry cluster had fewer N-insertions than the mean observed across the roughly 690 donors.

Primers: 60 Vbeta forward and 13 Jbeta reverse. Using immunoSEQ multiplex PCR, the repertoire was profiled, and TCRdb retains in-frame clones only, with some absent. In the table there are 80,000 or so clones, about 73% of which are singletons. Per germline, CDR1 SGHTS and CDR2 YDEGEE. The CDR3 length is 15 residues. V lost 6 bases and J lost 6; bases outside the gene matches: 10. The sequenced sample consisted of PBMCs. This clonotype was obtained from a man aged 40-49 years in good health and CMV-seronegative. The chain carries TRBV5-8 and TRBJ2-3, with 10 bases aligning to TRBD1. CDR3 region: CASTPPGTGADTQYF. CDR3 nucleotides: TGTGCCAGCACACCACCCGGGACAGGGGCCGATACGCAGTATTTT.